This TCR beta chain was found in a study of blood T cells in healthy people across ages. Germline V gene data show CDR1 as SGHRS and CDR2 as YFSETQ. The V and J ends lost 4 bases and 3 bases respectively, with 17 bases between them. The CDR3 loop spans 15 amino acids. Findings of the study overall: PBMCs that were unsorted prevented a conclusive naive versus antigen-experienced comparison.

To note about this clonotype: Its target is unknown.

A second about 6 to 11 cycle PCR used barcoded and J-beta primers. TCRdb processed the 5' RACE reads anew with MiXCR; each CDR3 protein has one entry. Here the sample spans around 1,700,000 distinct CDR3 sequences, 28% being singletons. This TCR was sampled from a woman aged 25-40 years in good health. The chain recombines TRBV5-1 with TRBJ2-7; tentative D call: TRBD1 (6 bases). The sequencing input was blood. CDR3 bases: TGCGCCAGCAGCCCCGAAGAGGGGGTCGGCTACGAGCAGTACTTC. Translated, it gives CASSPEEGVGYEQYF.